One and the same sample provided the 12 T cell receptor beta chains below, sequenced in a study of cytomegalovirus exposure and HLA in healthy donors. Some clones are missing from TCRdb's copy, which holds only in-frame ones; the method was immunoSEQ multiplex PCR. The sample has 200,000 or so clones; 88% are singletons. The sample taken for sequencing was PBMCs. These receptor sequences come from a woman aged 18 to 35 in good health and CMV-seronegative.

CDR3 amino acids: CASSQTGASGNTIYF. CDR3 DNA: TGTGCCAGCAGTCAGACAGGGGCCTCTGGAAACACCATATATTTT. The chain links TRBV6-1 to TRBJ1-3, with 8 bases that match TRBD1. The V gene end was trimmed by 5 bases and the J gene end by 0 bases; junction bases not matched to a gene: 3. CDR3 length: 15 residues. Per germline, CDR1 MNHNS and CDR2 SASEGT.

The chain links TRBV4-2 to TRBJ2-5; no clear D gene. V lost 6 bases to trimming and J lost 5 bases, with 7 bases between them. Per the germline V gene, CDR1 is LGHNA and CDR2 is YNFKEQ. The CDR3 is made up of 11 amino acids. The CDR3 sequence is CASRESETQYF. The CDR3 nucleotides are TGTGCCAGCAGGGAGTCGGAGACCCAGTACTTC.

This chain joins TRBV27 and TRBJ2-1; TRBD1 aligns across 7 bases. The CDR3 contains 15 residues. Germline trimming cut 6 bases from V and 7 bases from J; bases unmatched to any gene: 12. Germline assignment: CDR1 MNHEY and CDR2 SMNVEV (reference sequence). The CDR3 DNA reads as TGTGCCAGCAGGTTGACAGGGCTAGTAGGGAATGAGCAGTTCTTC. It yields the protein CASRLTGLVGNEQFF.

This chain links TRBV7-9 with TRBJ2-3, with D perhaps TRBD2 (5 bases). The CDR3 is 12 amino acids. The germline CDR1 and CDR2 sequences are SEHNR and FQNEAQ (reference sequence). The germline V and J ends were trimmed by 5 bases and 4 bases, with 7 bases remaining between them. The CDR3 DNA reads TGTGCCAGCAGCCCGGAGGCAGATACGCAGTATTTT. Translating gives CASSPEADTQYF.

J is TRBJ2-7 and V is TRBV27; D gene unclear. CDR3 length: 12 residues. With 1 base removed from V and 6 bases from J, the gap between germline ends came to 7 bases. From germline, CDR1 is MNHEY and CDR2 SMNVEV (reference sequence). CDR3 bases: TGTGCCAGCAGTTTATTAGCCGGCGAGCAGTACTTC. Translating it yields CASSLLAGEQYF.

The chain employs TRBV27 and TRBJ1-1, with a tentative D call TRBD1 (5 bases). From germline, CDR1 is MNHEY and CDR2 SMNVEV (reference sequence). This CDR3 spans 14 amino acids. V was clipped by 3 bases and J by 1 base, with 9 bases between them. The CDR3 DNA is TGTGCCAGCAGTTTCAGGACACAGAACACTGAAGCTTTCTTT. Translated, it gives CASSFRTQNTEAFF.

The V and J genes are TRBV28 and TRBJ2-2; no firm D call. V was pared by 8 bases and J by 4 bases, with 23 bases between. The germline gives CDR1 MDHEN, CDR2 SYDVKM. This CDR3 contains 17 residues. CDR3: CASSLRLALRGTGELFF. CDR3 nucleotides: TGTGCCAGCTCCCTGAGGTTGGCTTTGCGAGGCACCGGGGAGCTGTTTTTT. Looking up the rest from reference TRBV28 and TRBJ2-2 gives the full variable domain: DVKVTQSSRYLVKRTGEKVFLECVQDMDHENMFWYRQDPGLGLRLIYFSYDVKMKEKGDIPEGYSVSREKKERFSLILESASTNQTSMYLCASSLRLALRGTGELFFGEGSRLTVL.

V gene TRBV10-3 combines with J gene TRBJ1-1; D gene uncertain. This CDR3 has 15 amino acids. V was trimmed by 6 bases and J by 0 bases, leaving 14 bases between them. Germline loops: CDR1 ENHRY, CDR2 SYGVKD. The CDR3 coding sequence is TGTGCCATCAGGGCTGCGGTATCCATGAACACTGAAGCTTTCTTT. Amino acids: CAIRAAVSMNTEAFF.

V is TRBV28 and J is TRBJ2-2; a possible D gene is TRBD2 (5 bases). Trimming cost V 6 bases and J 4 bases, with 9 bases left between them. The CDR3 sequence is 13 residues long. Germline V gives CDR1 MDHEN, CDR2 SYDVKM. Written as DNA, the CDR3 is TGTGCCAGCAGCCCCCGGGGCACCGGGGAGCTGTTTTTT. Translation gives CASSPRGTGELFF. Together with reference TRBV28 and TRBJ2-2, the CDR3 gives the full variable domain: DVKVTQSSRYLVKRTGEKVFLECVQDMDHENMFWYRQDPGLGLRLIYFSYDVKMKEKGDIPEGYSVSREKKERFSLILESASTNQTSMYLCASSPRGTGELFFGEGSRLTVL.

This chain links TRBV27 with TRBJ1-2; 8 nucleotides match TRBD1. After removal of 6 bases from V and 2 bases from J, the junction contained 2 bases not matched to a gene. Germline CDR1 and CDR2: MNHEY and SMNVEV (reference sequence). CDR3 size: 13 residues. CDR3 in amino acids: CASSRQGNYGYTF. CDR3 DNA sequence: TGTGCCAGCAGCCGACAGGGGAACTATGGCTACACCTTC.

This chain uses TRBV5-1 with TRBJ2-1; 10 positions agree with TRBD1. This CDR3 has 15 residues. V lost 0 bases and J lost 8; bases outside the gene matches: 5. Looked up from germline, CDR1 is SGHRS and CDR2 is YFSETQ. Here the CDR3 reads CASSLAWTGGDEQFF. DNA of the CDR3: TGCGCCAGCAGCTTGGCCTGGACAGGGGGAGATGAGCAGTTCTTC.

V usage is TRBV7-2 and J usage is TRBJ2-1; 9 bases match TRBD1. Trimming cost V 6 bases and J 4 bases; bases outside gene matches: 10. The CDR3 totals 16 residues. CDR1 is SGHTA and CDR2 is FQGNSA in the germline V gene. Here the CDR3 reads CASSSLWGQGYNEQFF. The CDR3 bases are TGTGCCAGCAGTTCTCTATGGGGACAGGGATACAATGAGCAGTTCTTC.